The rows below give T cell receptor beta chains drawn from one sample of a study of blood T cell repertoires in COVID-19. Only in-frame clones appear in the TCRdb table, and some are missing; sequencing was by immunoSEQ multiplex PCR. The table lists around 20,000 clones, roughly 91% of them singletons. Sequencing was done on a sample of peripheral blood. Every receptor here comes from a human donor in a cohort sampled during active COVID-19. Both conserved end residues are part of each CDR3. The D gene is left open where the match is weak. Clone sizes are given selectively: once, few, many, or a class where the clone is expanded.

j_call v_call clone_size d_call cdr3_aa cdr3_nt
TRBJ2-7 TRBV5-6 . . CASSFWWDSTAGEQYF TGTGCCAGCAGCTTCTGGTGGGACTCGACTGCGGGGGAGCAGTACTTC
TRBJ2-7 TRBV19 . TRBD2 CASSIGPSGAYEQYF TGTGCCAGTAGTATAGGTCCTAGCGGGGCCTACGAGCAGTACTTC
TRBJ1-2 TRBV5-6 . . CASSLAPGLGLGYTF TGTGCCAGCAGCTTGGCCCCAGGGCTTGGCCTGGGCTACACCTTC
TRBJ2-1 TRBV5-1 . TRBD2 CASSSDPGLAEQFF TGCGCCAGCAGCTCCGACCCGGGACTAGCGGAGCAGTTCTTC
TRBJ2-7 TRBV5-6 . TRBD2 CASSRISGDKYEQYF TGTGCCAGCAGCCGGATTAGCGGGGATAAGTACGAGCAGTACTTC
TRBJ2-1 TRBV14 . TRBD1 CASSQRGGQGYNEQFF TGTGCCAGCAGCCAAAGGGGGGGACAGGGGTACAATGAGCAGTTCTTC
TRBJ2-5 TRBV5-1 . . CASSLGQGISLKETQYF TGCGCCAGCAGCTTGGGCCAGGGCATATCTTTGAAGGAGACCCAGTACTTC
TRBJ2-1 TRBV19 . . CASRPLAGTYNEQFF TGTGCCAGCAGACCTCTAGCCGGAACCTACAATGAGCAGTTCTTC
TRBJ2-2 TRBV5-6 . TRBD1 CATQRTGGTGELFF TGTGCCACCCAACGGACAGGGGGGACCGGGGAGCTGTTTTTT
TRBJ2-7 TRBV7-2 . . CASSFSAAYEQYF TGTGCCAGCAGCTTCTCGGCGGCCTACGAGCAGTACTTC
TRBJ2-2 TRBV5-8 . TRBD2 CASSLAGGANTGELFF TGTGCCAGCAGTCTGGCCGGGGGGGCGAACACCGGGGAGCTGTTTTTT
TRBJ2-4 TRBV9 . TRBD2 CASSANLAGGGNIQYF TGTGCCAGCAGCGCTAATCTAGCGGGAGGGGGAAACATTCAGTACTTC
TRBJ1-1 TRBV12-3/TRBV12-4 . TRBD1 CASSEQGPTEAFF TGTGCCAGCAGTGAACAGGGGCCCACTGAAGCTTTCTTT
TRBJ2-7 TRBV7-8 . TRBD1 CASSRTGGYEQYF TGTGCCAGCAGCCGGACAGGGGGCTACGAGCAGTACTTC
TRBJ1-2 TRBV28 . . CASSLEAGGGGYTF TGTGCCAGCAGTTTAGAGGCGGGAGGAGGCGGCTACACCTTC
TRBJ2-3 TRBV27 once TRBD2 CASSLAAGGDTQYF TGTGCCAGCAGCTTAGCAGCGGGGGGGGATACGCAGTATTTT
TRBJ2-1 TRBV14 . TRBD2 CASSQVTSGRYNEQFF TGTGCCAGCAGCCAGGTGACTAGCGGACGGTACAATGAGCAGTTCTTC
TRBJ2-1 TRBV7-8 once TRBD2 CASSQGGTSGWYNEQFF TGTGCCAGCAGCCAAGGGGGGACTAGCGGGTGGTACAATGAGCAGTTCTTC
TRBJ1-5 TRBV10-1 . . CASRGRNQPQHF TGCGCCAGCAGGGGGCGGAATCAGCCCCAGCATTTT
TRBJ2-3 TRBV4-1 . TRBD2 CASSPQVAGSTDTQYF TGCGCCAGCAGCCCCCAAGTAGCGGGGAGCACAGATACGCAGTATTTT
TRBJ2-3 TRBV5-8 . TRBD2 CASSLARSSGGSTDTQYF TGTGCCAGCAGCTTGGCCCGGAGTAGCGGGGGGTCCACAGATACGCAGTATTTT
TRBJ2-7 TRBV5-4 . TRBD1 CASSLLGQGYEQYF TGTGCCAGCAGCTTGCTGGGACAGGGGTACGAGCAGTACTTC
TRBJ2-3 TRBV10-3 . TRBD2 CAISGATGTSDTDTQYF TGTGCCATCAGTGGGGCTACCGGGACTAGCGACACAGATACGCAGTATTTT
TRBJ1-1 TRBV30 . . CAWSVRGGRTEAFF TGTGCCTGGAGTGTACGCGGGGGGCGGACTGAAGCTTTCTTT
TRBJ1-1 TRBV25-1 . . CASSVAGRNTEAFF TGTGCCAGCAGCGTAGCAGGGCGGAACACTGAAGCTTTCTTT